Listed here is a single T cell receptor (beta chain). Its cognate antigen has yet to be identified. It has no much larger one-base neighbor in the sample; base qualities were not kept. At one collaborating source in Seattle, patients were enrolled during active infection and were followed longitudinally through the course of disease. Collaborating institutions collected whole blood in K2EDTA tubes following their own protocols. Collaborator samples were shipped for TCRbeta analysis as frozen whole blood, isolated PBMCs, or DNA extracted from either sample type. This specimen comes from a study of blood T cell repertoires in COVID-19 (dated by TCRdb to about 2020). Study-wide context: Samples covering the acute and convalescent phases of COVID-19 were provided by collaborators in the United States, Italy and Spain. Nearly every sample came with metadata listing a de-identified subject ID, COVID-19 status, age in years and sex. Subjects who had been exposed to COVID-19, were actively infected with it, or had recovered from it provided the deeply sampled blood TCRbeta repertoires that made up the dataset. The repertoires were released in a freely available public database meant as a resource for research on the immune response to SARS-CoV-2. The prospective study material was composed of cDNA or gDNA derived from T cells, B-cell-depleted T cells, or PBMCs. HLA class I and class II types, where available, came from metadata supplied by the sample provider rather than from assay-based typing. Samples came from the ongoing ImmuneRACE study (first 160 participants) plus 1,254 subjects from 6 global collaborators. Overall study results and their limits: The amount of clinical and demographic metadata varied by source and participant and was provided uncurated.

TCRbeta CDR3 regions were amplified from genomic DNA by means of the immunoSEQ Assay, a bias-controlled multiplex PCR. The published analysis was carried out like this. Nucleated cell counts per sample were estimated from amplification of reference gene primers within the assay. To quantify the absolute abundance of each unique TCRbeta CDR3 rearrangement, sequence reads were collapsed and filtered. For each sample, productive Simpson clonality was calculated as the square root of Simpson's diversity index over productive rearrangements. TCRdb mirrors the immuneACCESS table, restricted to in-frame sequences. Some clones are absent from its copies; in checked studies, under half trace to an unresolved V gene, and the reason for the others is unknown. V and J calls and clone size come straight from that table; D and trimming were deduced from the DNA. The sample profile shows around 260,000 clones; 75% to 95% of them were found once. The leading ten clones occupy about 2.5% of the sample.

The CDR3 runs 15 amino acids, cysteine and phenylalanine included. The retained sequence is limited to the CDR3, 45 bases, with the frame set at the first base. Unmatched junction bases come to 4, with V trimmed by 6 bases and J by 2 bases. From a lookup of the germline V gene, CDR1 and CDR2 are SGHTA and FQGTGA. This chain joins TRBV7-3 to TRBJ2-7; the central 13 bases match TRBD2. The origin of this receptor is a person aged 18 to 35 with COVID-19, enrolled during active disease. Sequencing input: peripheral blood. The bases read TGTGCCAGCAGACTAGCGGGAGGGCCCGCCTACGAGCAGTACTTC. It codes for CASRLAGGPAYEQYF.